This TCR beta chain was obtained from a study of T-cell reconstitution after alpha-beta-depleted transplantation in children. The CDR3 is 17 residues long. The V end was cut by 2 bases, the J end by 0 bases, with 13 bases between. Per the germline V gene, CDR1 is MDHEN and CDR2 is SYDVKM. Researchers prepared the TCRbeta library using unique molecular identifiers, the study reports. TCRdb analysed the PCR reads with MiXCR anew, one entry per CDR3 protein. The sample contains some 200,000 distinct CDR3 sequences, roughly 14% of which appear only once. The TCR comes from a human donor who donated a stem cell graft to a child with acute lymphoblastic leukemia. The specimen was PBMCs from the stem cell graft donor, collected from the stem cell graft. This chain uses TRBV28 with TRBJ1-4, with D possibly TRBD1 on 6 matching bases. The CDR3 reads CASSLTGQGPTNEKLFF. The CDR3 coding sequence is TGTGCCAGCAGTTTAACAGGGCAGGGGCCAACTAATGAAAAACTGTTTTTT.